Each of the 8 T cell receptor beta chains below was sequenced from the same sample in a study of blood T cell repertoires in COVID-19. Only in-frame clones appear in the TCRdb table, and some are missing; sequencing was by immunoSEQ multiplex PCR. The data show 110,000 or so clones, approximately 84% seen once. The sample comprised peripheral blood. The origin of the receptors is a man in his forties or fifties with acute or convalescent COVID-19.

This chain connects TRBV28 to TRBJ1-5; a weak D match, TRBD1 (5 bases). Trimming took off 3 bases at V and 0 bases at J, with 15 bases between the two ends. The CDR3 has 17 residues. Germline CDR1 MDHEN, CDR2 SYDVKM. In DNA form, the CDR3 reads TGTGCCAGCAGTTTGAGGCAGGGCCTATATAGCAATCAGCCCCAGCATTTT. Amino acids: CASSLRQGLYSNQPQHF.

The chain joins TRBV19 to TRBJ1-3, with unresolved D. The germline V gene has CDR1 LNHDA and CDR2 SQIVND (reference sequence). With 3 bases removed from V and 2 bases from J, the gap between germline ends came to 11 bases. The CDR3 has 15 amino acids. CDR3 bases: TGTGCCAGTAGTATCAGTTCGGGTCCTGGAAACACCATATATTTT. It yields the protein CASSISSGPGNTIYF.

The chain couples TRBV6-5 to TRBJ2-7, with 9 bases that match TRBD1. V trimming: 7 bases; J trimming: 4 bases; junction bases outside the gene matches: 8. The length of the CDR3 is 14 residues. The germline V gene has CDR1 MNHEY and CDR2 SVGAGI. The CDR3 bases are TGTGCCAGCACTTCCGGGACAGGGTTATACGAGCAGTACTTC. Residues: CASTSGTGLYEQYF.

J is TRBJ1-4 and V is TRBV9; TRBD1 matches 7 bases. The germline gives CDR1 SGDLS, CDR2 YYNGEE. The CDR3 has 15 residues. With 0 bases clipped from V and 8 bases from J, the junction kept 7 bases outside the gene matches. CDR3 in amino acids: CASSVGGTVREKLFF. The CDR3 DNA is TGTGCCAGCAGCGTAGGGGGGACAGTTCGAGAAAAACTGTTTTTT.

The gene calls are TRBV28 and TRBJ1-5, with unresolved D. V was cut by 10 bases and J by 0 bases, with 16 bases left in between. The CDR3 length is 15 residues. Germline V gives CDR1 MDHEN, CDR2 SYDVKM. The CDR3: CAIEPGLVSNQPQHF. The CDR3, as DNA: TGTGCCATAGAGCCTGGTTTGGTTAGCAATCAGCCCCAGCATTTT.

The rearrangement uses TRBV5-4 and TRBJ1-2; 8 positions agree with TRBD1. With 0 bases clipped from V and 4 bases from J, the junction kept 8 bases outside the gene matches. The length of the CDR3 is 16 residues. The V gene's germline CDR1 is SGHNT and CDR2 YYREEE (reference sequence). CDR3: CASSLAGQGGIYGYTF. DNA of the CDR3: TGTGCCAGCAGCTTGGCCGGACAGGGAGGGATCTATGGCTACACCTTC. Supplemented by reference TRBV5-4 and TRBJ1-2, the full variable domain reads ETGVTQSPTHLIKTRGQQVTLRCSSQSGHNTVSWYQQALGQGPQFIFQYYREEENGRGNFPPRFSGLQFPNYSSELNVNALELDDSALYLCASSLAGQGGIYGYTFGSGTRLTVV.

The CDR3 protein is CASSTGTGVQPQHF. In DNA, the CDR3 is TGTGCCAGCAGCACCGGGACAGGGGTCCAGCCCCAGCATTTT. The V gene is TRBV6-2 or TRBV6-3, the J gene TRBJ1-5; 10 bases are a match to TRBD1. Germline CDR1 MNHEY, CDR2 SVGEGT. After removal of 6 bases from V and 7 bases from J, the junction contained 6 bases not matched to a gene. The CDR3 extends over 14 amino acids.

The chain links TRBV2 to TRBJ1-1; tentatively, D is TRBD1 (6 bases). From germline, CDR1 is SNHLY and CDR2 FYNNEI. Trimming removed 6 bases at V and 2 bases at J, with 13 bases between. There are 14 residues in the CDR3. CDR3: CASRSGQTNTEAFF. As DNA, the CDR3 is TGTGCCAGCAGAAGCGGACAGACTAACACTGAAGCTTTCTTT.